This is a list of T cell receptor beta chains from one sample in a study of blood T cell repertoires in COVID-19. TCRdb's copy holds only in-frame clones and misses some; the assay was immunoSEQ multiplex PCR. The data hold 95,000 to 110,000 clones, with roughly 83% observed a single time. Sequencing input: peripheral blood. The receptors come from a woman older than 75 with active or convalescent COVID-19. Each CDR3 is given with its conserved first and last residue. D genes are given only for firm matches. Clone size appears in some rows only: once, few, many, or a class for an expanded clone.

clone size: .
D gene: .
J gene: TRBJ2-2
V gene: TRBV5-4
CDR3 protein: CASSLIWEGELFF
CDR3 DNA: TGTGCCAGCAGCTTGATATGGGAGGGGGAGCTGTTTTTT

clone size: .
D gene: TRBD2
J gene: TRBJ2-1
V gene: TRBV5-5
CDR3 protein: CASSWTRLASYNEQFF
CDR3 DNA: TGTGCCAGCAGCTGGACTCGACTAGCCTCCTACAATGAGCAGTTCTTC

clone size: .
D gene: TRBD1
J gene: TRBJ1-2
V gene: TRBV12-3/TRBV12-4
CDR3 protein: CASNRQGFGYTF
CDR3 DNA: TGTGCCAGCAACCGACAGGGTTTTGGCTACACCTTC

clone size: .
D gene: TRBD1
J gene: TRBJ1-5
V gene: TRBV6-6
CDR3 protein: CASRRGTGSNQPQHF
CDR3 DNA: TGTGCCAGCCGAAGGGGGACAGGTAGCAATCAGCCCCAGCATTTT

clone size: .
D gene: .
J gene: TRBJ2-1
V gene: TRBV19
CDR3 protein: CASNSGRTGGDEQFF
CDR3 DNA: TGTGCCAGTAATTCCGGCCGAACCGGCGGCGATGAGCAGTTCTTC

clone size: few
D gene: TRBD2
J gene: TRBJ2-4
V gene: TRBV3-1/TRBV3-2
CDR3 protein: CASSQDLAGPNIQYF
CDR3 DNA: TGTGCCAGCAGCCAAGATCTAGCGGGGCCAAACATTCAGTACTTC

clone size: .
D gene: TRBD1
J gene: TRBJ2-7
V gene: TRBV6-5
CDR3 protein: CASIWTGGGEQYF
CDR3 DNA: TGTGCCAGCATCTGGACAGGGGGCGGCGAGCAGTACTTC

clone size: .
D gene: TRBD1
J gene: TRBJ1-4
V gene: TRBV6-6
CDR3 protein: CASINRGGEKLFF
CDR3 DNA: TGTGCCAGCATCAACAGGGGCGGCGAAAAACTGTTTTTT

clone size: .
D gene: .
J gene: TRBJ1-4
V gene: TRBV11-2
CDR3 protein: CASSLSGLQRELFF
CDR3 DNA: TGTGCCAGCAGCTTATCGGGGTTACAGAGGGAACTGTTTTTT

clone size: .
D gene: .
J gene: TRBJ1-5
V gene: TRBV1
CDR3 protein: CINPGGSGNSNQPQHF
CDR3 DNA: TGCATCAACCCCGGAGGATCGGGGAATAGCAATCAGCCCCAGCATTTT

clone size: .
D gene: .
J gene: TRBJ2-3
V gene: TRBV18
CDR3 protein: CATAERRDGRGYF
CDR3 DNA: TGTGCCACCGCTGAGAGGAGGGATGGTCGTGGGTATTTT

clone size: .
D gene: .
J gene: TRBJ1-2
V gene: TRBV18
CDR3 protein: CASSPRIVGYGYTF
CDR3 DNA: TGTGCCAGCTCACCGAGGATTGTAGGCTATGGCTACACCTTC

clone size: .
D gene: .
J gene: TRBJ2-5
V gene: TRBV7-6
CDR3 protein: CASSTGETQYF
CDR3 DNA: TGTGCCAGCAGCACCGGGGAGACCCAGTACTTC

clone size: .
D gene: TRBD1
J gene: TRBJ1-4
V gene: TRBV6-5
CDR3 protein: CASSYRQGGREKLFF
CDR3 DNA: TGTGCCAGCAGTTACCGACAGGGGGGGAGAGAAAAACTGTTTTTT

clone size: .
D gene: .
J gene: TRBJ1-4
V gene: TRBV6-2/TRBV6-3
CDR3 protein: CASSYRPGARELFF
CDR3 DNA: TGTGCCAGCAGTTATCGGCCAGGGGCCCGGGAACTGTTTTTT

clone size: .
D gene: .
J gene: TRBJ1-1
V gene: TRBV29-1
CDR3 protein: CSAVTRRGTEAFF
CDR3 DNA: TGCAGCGCCGTAACCCGGAGAGGGACTGAAGCTTTCTTT

clone size: few
D gene: .
J gene: TRBJ1-4
V gene: TRBV10-3
CDR3 protein: CAISEQVTGFNEKLFF
CDR3 DNA: TGTGCCATCAGTGAGCAAGTGACAGGCTTTAATGAAAAACTGTTTTTT

clone size: .
D gene: TRBD1
J gene: TRBJ1-6
V gene: TRBV5-6
CDR3 protein: CASSFRTGANNSPLHF
CDR3 DNA: TGTGCCAGCAGCTTCCGGACAGGGGCGAATAATTCACCCCTCCACTTT

clone size: .
D gene: TRBD2
J gene: TRBJ2-7
V gene: TRBV28
CDR3 protein: CASQASGSFDEQYF
CDR3 DNA: TGTGCCAGCCAGGCTAGCGGGAGTTTCGACGAGCAGTACTTC

clone size: .
D gene: TRBD2
J gene: TRBJ2-5
V gene: TRBV12-3/TRBV12-4
CDR3 protein: CASRGVYQETQYF
CDR3 DNA: TGTGCCAGTCGGGGGGTATACCAAGAGACCCAGTACTTC

clone size: .
D gene: TRBD2
J gene: TRBJ2-3
V gene: TRBV6-5
CDR3 protein: CASTFLAASTDTQYF
CDR3 DNA: TGTGCCAGCACCTTTCTAGCGGCAAGCACAGATACGCAGTATTTT

clone size: .
D gene: .
J gene: TRBJ1-3
V gene: TRBV2
CDR3 protein: CASLEGRSGNTIYF
CDR3 DNA: TGTGCCAGTTTGGAGGGCCGCTCTGGAAACACCATATATTTT

clone size: .
D gene: .
J gene: TRBJ2-5
V gene: TRBV27
CDR3 protein: CASSLYSGIETQYF
CDR3 DNA: TGTGCCAGCAGTTTATATTCAGGGATCGAGACCCAGTACTTC

clone size: .
D gene: .
J gene: TRBJ1-5
V gene: TRBV6-1
CDR3 protein: CASSEARGGQPQHF
CDR3 DNA: TGTGCCAGCAGTGAAGCGAGGGGGGGTCAGCCCCAGCATTTT

clone size: .
D gene: .
J gene: TRBJ1-6
V gene: TRBV27
CDR3 protein: CASSLQGLGSSYNSPLHF
CDR3 DNA: TGTGCCAGCAGTTTACAGGGGTTAGGGAGCTCCTATAATTCACCCCTCCACTTT